Shown below are 10 T cell receptor beta chains from a single sample sequenced in a study of T cells after yellow fever vaccination (dated 2019 in TCRdb). Library construction relied on 5' RACE. TCRdb lists the instrument as Illumina HiSeq 2500. The public reads were reanalyzed by TCRdb: fastp trimming at Q25, MiXCR alignment, in-frame beta chains only. Each CDR3 protein appears once, grouped with its most common genes and DNA. The sample data list about 340,000 distinct CDR3 sequences, and 8.7% of these were observed just once. In total, the top ten clones hold under 20% of the sample. This specimen's treatment or condition label, interpreted: live attenuated yellow fever vaccine strain. The specimen was PBMCs, collected on the day of the first yellow fever vaccination. These receptors were taken from a man younger than 35 who received the YFV17D yellow fever vaccine.

This clonotype was seen a handful of times. The CDR3 here is CASSPGLVSTVQETQYF. In DNA, the CDR3 is TGTGCCAGCTCACCAGGACTAGTGAGTACCGTCCAAGAGACCCAGTACTTC. The chain recombines TRBV18 with TRBJ2-5; 7 bases fit TRBD2. V lost 2 bases, J lost 1 base, and 10 bases stayed unmatched. CDR3 length: 17 residues. Germline V lookup: CDR1 KGHSH, CDR2 LQKENI.

This clonotype appeared a few times. The rearrangement links TRBV12-3 or TRBV12-4 to TRBJ1-1; no clear D gene. The CDR3 contains 12 residues. The V and J ends lost 0 bases and 6 bases respectively, with 5 bases between them. The CDR3 bases are TGTGCCAGCAGTTTAGCACATCCTGAAGCTTTCTTT. Its protein is CASSLAHPEAFF.

A few counts support this clonotype. The rearrangement links TRBV20-1 to TRBJ2-5; 9 bases map to TRBD2. The CDR3 has 15 residues. The ends lost 3 bases at V and 4 bases at J; junction bases unmatched: 9. The germline V gene encodes CDR1 DFQATT and CDR2 SNEGSKA (reference sequence). The CDR3 reads CSASGAGGPGETQYF. The CDR3 DNA is TGCAGTGCTAGCGGGGCGGGGGGGCCGGGAGAGACCCAGTACTTC.

V is TRBV6-1 and J is TRBJ2-6, with 7 bases lining up with TRBD1. Germline-derived CDR1 and CDR2 are MNHNS and SASEGT. This CDR3 is 17 amino acids long. V trimming: 4 bases; J trimming: 0 bases; junction bases outside the gene matches: 6. The CDR3 loop reads CASSGGWDSSGANVLTF. CDR3 DNA sequence: TGTGCCAGCAGTGGAGGGTGGGACAGCTCTGGGGCCAACGTCCTGACTTTC.

There are a few counts of this clonotype. The chain employs TRBV25-1 and TRBJ1-2, with TRBD1 matching over 7 bases. The length of the CDR3 is 17 residues. Germline V CDR1 and CDR2: MGHDK, SYGVNS. Trimming took 2 bases from V and 5 from J; bases not matched to a gene: 14. The CDR3 sequence is CASSEMGYLGGEYGYTF. The CDR3 DNA follows: TGTGCCAGCAGTGAAATGGGATATCTAGGGGGCGAGTATGGCTACACCTTC.

The gene calls are TRBV19 and TRBJ2-5; D possibly uses TRBD1 or TRBD2 (5 bases each). Deletions cut 0 bases from V and 3 bases from J, with 8 bases between. Germline CDR1 is LNHDA and CDR2 is SQIVND (reference sequence). There are 14 residues in the CDR3. For the CDR3, the DNA is TGTGCCAGTAGTATAGAAGGGACGGAAGAGACCCAGTACTTC. Protein: CASSIEGTEETQYF.

This clonotype was found a few times. The V call is TRBV5-1, the J call TRBJ1-2; 9 bases line up with TRBD1. Germline CDR1 SGHRS, CDR2 YFSETQ. J was trimmed by 4 bases and V by 5 bases; bases with no gene match: 9. The CDR3 runs 15 residues. The CDR3 sequence is CASRATGGVGYGYTF. Written as DNA, the CDR3 is TGCGCCAGCAGAGCCACAGGGGGCGTCGGCTATGGCTACACCTTC.

The chain has TRBV29-1 and TRBJ2-3; possible D gene TRBD1, 6 bases. This CDR3 is 13 amino acids long. Germline CDR1 reads SQVTM; CDR2 reads ANQGSEA. The germline V and J ends were trimmed by 4 bases and 3 bases, with 11 bases remaining between them. DNA of the CDR3: TGCAGCGTTGGGGGGCGTGGGACAGATACGCAGTATTTT. Protein sequence: CSVGGRGTDTQYF.

The J gene is TRBJ1-5, the V gene TRBV27; D remains ambiguous. V dropped 4 bases and J dropped 7 bases, with 14 bases sitting between them. The CDR3 extends over 14 amino acids. Germline CDR1 is MNHEY and CDR2 is SMNVEV (reference sequence). The CDR3 region has the DNA TGTGCCAGCAGTTCCCCAAGAAGAGGCCAGCCCCAGCATTTT. Amino acids: CASSSPRRGQPQHF.

This clonotype occurred many times. V and J are TRBV7-2 and TRBJ2-1; D ambiguous. CDR3 size: 15 residues. Trimming cost V 1 base and J 4 bases, with 11 bases left between them. Germline assignment: CDR1 SGHTA and CDR2 FQGNSA. The DNA for the CDR3 is TGTGCCAGCAGCTTAGGCTACAGTTCTTACAATGAGCAGTTCTTC. Translating gives CASSLGYSSYNEQFF.